This T cell receptor beta chain came from a study of T cells in Graves' hyperthyroidism and ophthalmopathy. This clonotype has a handful of counts. It was RNA transcripts that yielded the amplified TCR beta CDR3 regions. Carried out on the TCR CDR3, a first-round RT-PCR used the HTBI primer set. MiXCR, run by TCRdb on the multiplex PCR reads, gives a single entry per CDR3 protein. In the table there are about 720,000 distinct CDR3 sequences, about 16% of which are singletons. Germline-derived CDR1 and CDR2 are MNHNS and SASEGT. This CDR3 has 10 amino acids. V dropped 10 bases and J dropped 4 bases, with 8 bases sitting between them.

The TCR sequence derives from a man between 18 and 29 years old with Graves' hyperthyroidism. The chain employs TRBV6-1 and TRBJ2-7; D gene unclear. The material sequenced was blood. The CDR3 is CATLRYEQYF. The CDR3 nucleotides are TGTGCCACCCTGAGATACGAGCAGTACTTC.